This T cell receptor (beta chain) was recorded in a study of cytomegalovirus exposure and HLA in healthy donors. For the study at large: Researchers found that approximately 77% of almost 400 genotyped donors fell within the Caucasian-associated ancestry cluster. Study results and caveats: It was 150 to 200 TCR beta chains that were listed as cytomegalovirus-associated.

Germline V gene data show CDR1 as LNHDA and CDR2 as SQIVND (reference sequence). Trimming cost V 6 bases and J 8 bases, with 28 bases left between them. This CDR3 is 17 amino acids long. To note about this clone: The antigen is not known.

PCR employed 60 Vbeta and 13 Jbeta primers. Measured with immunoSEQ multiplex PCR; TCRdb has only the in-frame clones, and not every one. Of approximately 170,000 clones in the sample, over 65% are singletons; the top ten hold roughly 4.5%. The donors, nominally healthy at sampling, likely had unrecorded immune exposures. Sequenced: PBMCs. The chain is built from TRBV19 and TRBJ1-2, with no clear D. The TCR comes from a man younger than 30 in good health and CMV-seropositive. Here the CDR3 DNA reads TGTGCCAGTAGCCCCGGTGGGTCGCGGCCAAATACCGGGGGCTACACCTTC. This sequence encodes CASSPGGSRPNTGGYTF.